This TCR beta chain is drawn from a study of T cell changes during pregnancy in multiple sclerosis. Germline CDR1 is MNHNS and CDR2 is SASEGT. The CDR3 totals 14 residues. Trimming pared 6 bases from V and 5 bases from J, leaving 16 bases between. Sequencing used immunoSEQ multiplex PCR; TCRdb keeps in-frame clones, though not all of them. The table shows almost 40,000 clones, with around nine tenths occurring only once. The clonotype was recovered from a female donor in good health, enrolled as a control in a pregnancy study. The sample consisted of CD4+ T cells from peripheral blood mononuclear cells, taken in the second trimester of pregnancy. This chain uses TRBV6-1 with TRBJ2-5; a weak D match, TRBD2 (6 bases). The CDR3 region has the DNA TGTGCCAGCAGACCCCCCGGGACTCTGGAGACCCAGTACTTC. Translation: CASRPPGTLETQYF.